This TCR beta chain was recorded in a study of chemoradiotherapy in HPV16-positive cancers. Overall study results and limits: Functional assays defining HPV-specific T cells used only a couple of HPV16-positive patients. During treatment, candidate HPV-specific clones and E7-related motifs expanded in tumor.

As for this clone: The antigen is unknown.

The CDR3 sequence is 15 residues long. V was pared by 0 bases and J by 6 bases, with 14 bases between. Germline V gene lookup returns CDR1 MNHEY and CDR2 SVGAGI. This table comes from immunoSEQ multiplex PCR, and its TCRdb copy is limited to in-frame clones, with some not included. This repertoire shows under 10,000 clones, roughly 87% found once; its top ten account for more than 13%. Samples were taken several times over chemoradiotherapy. This TCR was recovered from a human donor with HPV-associated anogenital cancer. The chain is built from TRBV6-5 and TRBJ1-2; a weak D match, TRBD1 (6 bases). This specimen consisted of blood, obtained from a patient who underwent chemoradiotherapy. The DNA for the CDR3 is TGTGCCAGCAGTTACTCTATCCTTAGACAGGATGGCTACACCTTC. The encoded protein is CASSYSILRQDGYTF.